This T cell receptor (beta chain) was captured by sequencing in a study of cytomegalovirus exposure and HLA in healthy donors (dated by TCRdb to the late 2010s). In terms of the full investigation: According to a later analysis, the 120 or so validation repertoires were produced on the same platform as the approximately 690 repertoires of the first cohort. The aim of the study was to test whether cataloging public T cell receptors could identify signatures of past pathogen exposure. Along with the roughly 610-subject first cohort, a separate validation cohort of some 130 different subjects was used. To predict cytomegalovirus infection status, the study brought together high-throughput TCR immunosequencing, statistical association of individual TCRs with disease status, and machine learning. On the study overall, not on this receptor specifically: The validation cohort had no HLA typing available for a later analysis, so co-occurrence within that cohort was assessed over all 120 repertoires. The authors suggested that the approach could potentially be generalized to other disease states and immunological phenotypes. Most TCR sequences were observed very rarely across donors, whereas some public TCRs were present in many individuals. In a later analysis, TCRs clustered in the first cohort were found to also tend to co-occur in the 120 or so validation repertoires, with approximately 94% of cluster scores above 0. In both the original and validation cohorts, the classifier was reported to diagnose cytomegalovirus status with high specificity and sensitivity. A few of the identified cytomegalovirus-associated TCR beta chains were confirmed in vitro to be specific for cytomegalovirus antigens. The study listed 170 or so TCR beta chains as associated with cytomegalovirus.

Concerning this clone itself: Its recognized antigen is unknown. Base qualities were left out, and no much larger clone turns up one base away.

The germline V gene sets CDR1 to KGHSH and CDR2 to LQKENI. Including cysteine and phenylalanine, the CDR3 has 21 amino acids. This entry keeps only the CDR3 DNA: 63 bases, framed from base 1. V is pruned by 1 base and J by 8 bases, leaving 22 bases of the junction without a gene match. The method was the immunoSEQ multiplex PCR assay. The source study handled its data this way. A statistical classification framework was built for diagnosing cytomegalovirus status from the catalog of TCR beta chain sequences. The table was pulled from immuneACCESS by TCRdb, which kept in-frame rearrangements only. Such tables lose some clones; where checked, under half of the loss comes from unresolved V genes, and the rest has no known cause. V and J calls and clone size are given by that table; D and trimming were obtained from the DNA. In all, the sample holds some 150,000 clones, and 87% of those were seen once. Clones ranked in the top ten supply less than 5.5% of the sample.

Separate from the approximately 700-subject first cohort, the validation cohort of 95 to 150 subjects was the group to which the donors belonged. The V and J segments used are TRBV18 and TRBJ2-1, with 11 bases in between that match TRBD2. Specimen: PBMCs. The origin of this receptor is a man younger than 35 in good health and CMV-seropositive. The nucleotide sequence is given as TGTGCCAGCTCACCACGCAGCCAGAATTTAGCGGGAGGGCCAAAATACGATGAGCAGTTCTTC. It translates to CASSPRSQNLAGGPKYDEQFF.